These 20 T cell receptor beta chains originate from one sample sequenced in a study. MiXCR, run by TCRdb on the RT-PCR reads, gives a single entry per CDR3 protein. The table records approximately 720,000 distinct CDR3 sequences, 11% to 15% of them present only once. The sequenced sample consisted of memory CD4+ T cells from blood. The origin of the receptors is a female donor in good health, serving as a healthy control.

The CDR3 DNA is TGTGCCAGCAGCTCAAGCGCAGTCACCGGGGAGCTGTTTTTT. Translation: CASSSSAVTGELFF. This chain connects TRBV12-3 or TRBV12-4 to TRBJ2-2; D is ambiguous. The CDR3 spans 14 residues. Trimming removed 6 bases at V and 4 bases at J, with 12 bases between.

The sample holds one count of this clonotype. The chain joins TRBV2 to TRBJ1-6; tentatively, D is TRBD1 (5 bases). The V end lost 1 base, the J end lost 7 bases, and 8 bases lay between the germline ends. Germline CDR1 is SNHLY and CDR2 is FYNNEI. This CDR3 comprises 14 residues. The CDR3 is CASSEVGDNSPLHF. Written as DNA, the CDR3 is TGTGCCAGCAGTGAAGTGGGGGACAATTCACCCCTCCACTTT.

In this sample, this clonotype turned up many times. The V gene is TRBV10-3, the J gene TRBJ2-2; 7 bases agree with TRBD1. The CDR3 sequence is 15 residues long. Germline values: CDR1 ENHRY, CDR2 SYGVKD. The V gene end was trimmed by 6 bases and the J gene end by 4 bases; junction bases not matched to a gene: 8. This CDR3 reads CAIRNIAGGTGELFF. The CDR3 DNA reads TGTGCCATCAGGAATATCGCAGGGGGCACCGGGGAGCTGTTTTTT.

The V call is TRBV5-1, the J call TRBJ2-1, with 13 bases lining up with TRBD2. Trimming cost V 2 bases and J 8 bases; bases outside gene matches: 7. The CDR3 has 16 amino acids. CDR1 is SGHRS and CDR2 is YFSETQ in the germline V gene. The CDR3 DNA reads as TGCGCCAGCAGCTTACCTCGGACTAGCGGGAGTGATGAGCAGTTCTTC. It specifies CASSLPRTSGSDEQFF.

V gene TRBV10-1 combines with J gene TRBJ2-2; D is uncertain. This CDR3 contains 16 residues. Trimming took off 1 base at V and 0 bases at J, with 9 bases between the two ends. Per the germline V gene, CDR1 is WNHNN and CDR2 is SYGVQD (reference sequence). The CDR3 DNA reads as TGCGCCAGCAGTGAGTGCCAGTTCGCGAACACCGGGGAGCTGTTTTTT. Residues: CASSECQFANTGELFF.

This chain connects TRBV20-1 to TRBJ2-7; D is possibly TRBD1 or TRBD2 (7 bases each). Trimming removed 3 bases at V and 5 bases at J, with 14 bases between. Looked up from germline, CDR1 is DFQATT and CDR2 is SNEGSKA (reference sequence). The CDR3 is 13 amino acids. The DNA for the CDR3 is TGCAGTGCTAGGAGCCCAGGGGGGGACGAGCAGTACTTC. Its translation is CSARSPGGDEQYF.

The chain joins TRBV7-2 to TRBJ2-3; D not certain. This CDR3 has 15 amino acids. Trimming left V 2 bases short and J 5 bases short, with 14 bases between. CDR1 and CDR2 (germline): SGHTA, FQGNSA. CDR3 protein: CASSLYGLEGDTQYF. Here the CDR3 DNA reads TGTGCCAGCAGCTTATACGGGTTAGAAGGAGATACGCAGTATTTT.

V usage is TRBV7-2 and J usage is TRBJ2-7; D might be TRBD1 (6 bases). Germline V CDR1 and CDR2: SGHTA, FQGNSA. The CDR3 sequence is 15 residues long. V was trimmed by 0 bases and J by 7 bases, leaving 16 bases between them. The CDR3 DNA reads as TGTGCCAGCAGCTTAGCGGTTTGGGGGCCTCAAGAGCAGTACTTC. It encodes CASSLAVWGPQEQYF. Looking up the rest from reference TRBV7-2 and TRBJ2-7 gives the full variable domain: GAGVSQSPSNKVTEKGKDVELRCDPISGHTALYWYRQSLGQGLEFLIYFQGNSAPDKSGLPSDRFSAERTGGSVSTLTIQRTQQEDSAVYLCASSLAVWGPQEQYFGPGTRLTVT.

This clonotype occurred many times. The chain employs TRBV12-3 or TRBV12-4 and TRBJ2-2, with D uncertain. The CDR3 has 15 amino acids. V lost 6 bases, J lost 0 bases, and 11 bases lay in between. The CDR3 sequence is CASSLNTANTGELFF. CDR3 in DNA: TGTGCCAGCAGCCTTAACACAGCGAACACCGGGGAGCTGTTTTTT.

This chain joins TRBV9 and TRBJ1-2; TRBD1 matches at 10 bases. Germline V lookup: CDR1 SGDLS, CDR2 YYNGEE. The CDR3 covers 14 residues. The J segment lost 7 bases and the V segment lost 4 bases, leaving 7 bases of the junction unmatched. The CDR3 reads CASSPRQGAIGYTF. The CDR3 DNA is TGTGCCAGCAGCCCACGACAGGGGGCGATTGGCTACACCTTC.

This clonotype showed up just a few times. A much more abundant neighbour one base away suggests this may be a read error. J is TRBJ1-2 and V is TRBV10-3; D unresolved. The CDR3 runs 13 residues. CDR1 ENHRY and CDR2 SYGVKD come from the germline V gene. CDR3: CAISEGLRYGYNF. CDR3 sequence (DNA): TGTGCCATCAGTGAGGGGCTACGCTATGGCTACAACTTC.

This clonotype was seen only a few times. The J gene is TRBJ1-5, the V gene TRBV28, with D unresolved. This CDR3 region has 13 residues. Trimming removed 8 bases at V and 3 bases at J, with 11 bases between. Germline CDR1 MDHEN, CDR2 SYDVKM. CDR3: CASWGRANQPQHF. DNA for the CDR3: TGTGCCAGCTGGGGAAGGGCCAATCAGCCCCAGCATTTT.

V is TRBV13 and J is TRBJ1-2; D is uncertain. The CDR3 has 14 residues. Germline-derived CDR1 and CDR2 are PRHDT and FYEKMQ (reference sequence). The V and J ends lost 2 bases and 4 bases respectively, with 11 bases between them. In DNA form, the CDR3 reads TGTGCCAGCAGCTTACGGACGGGGAGCTATGGCTACACCTTC. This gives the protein CASSLRTGSYGYTF.

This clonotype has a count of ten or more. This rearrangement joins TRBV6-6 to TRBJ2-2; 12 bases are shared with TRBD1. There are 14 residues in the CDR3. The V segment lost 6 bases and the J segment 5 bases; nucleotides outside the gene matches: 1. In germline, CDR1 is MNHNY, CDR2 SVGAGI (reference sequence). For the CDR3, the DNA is TGTGCCAGCAGGGGACAGGGGGCGACCGGGGAGCTGTTTTTT. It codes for CASRGQGATGELFF.

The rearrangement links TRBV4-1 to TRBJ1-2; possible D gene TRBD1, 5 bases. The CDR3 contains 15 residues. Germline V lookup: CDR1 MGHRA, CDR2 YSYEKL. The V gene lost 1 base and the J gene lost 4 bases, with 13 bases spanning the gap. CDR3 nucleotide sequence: TGCGCCAGCAGCCAAGCCCAGGACATGTCCTATGGCTACACCTTC. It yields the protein CASSQAQDMSYGYTF.

As DNA, the CDR3 is TGTGCCAGCAGTTTACAGGGGGTAAACTACGAGCAGTACTTC. Protein product: CASSLQGVNYEQYF. The chain couples TRBV12-3 or TRBV12-4 to TRBJ2-7, with TRBD1 matching 7 bases. The V and J ends lost 2 bases and 3 bases, in that order; junction bases with no gene match: 4. The CDR3 runs 14 residues.

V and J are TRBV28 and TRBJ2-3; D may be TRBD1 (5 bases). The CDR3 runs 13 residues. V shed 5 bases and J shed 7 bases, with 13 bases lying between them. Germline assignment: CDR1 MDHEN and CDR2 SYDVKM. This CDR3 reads CASSTGGWNTQYF. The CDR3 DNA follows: TGTGCCAGCAGTACAGGCGGTTGGAATACGCAGTATTTT.

CDR3 DNA: TGTGCCAGCAGCAGACAGCACAGCGAGCAGTACTTC. Protein sequence: CASSRQHSEQYF. J is TRBJ2-7 and V is TRBV7-8; possible D gene TRBD1, 5 bases. V was shortened by 5 bases and J by 6 bases, with 11 bases between the two germline ends. The CDR3 totals 12 residues. The V gene's germline CDR1 is SGHVS and CDR2 FQNEAQ.

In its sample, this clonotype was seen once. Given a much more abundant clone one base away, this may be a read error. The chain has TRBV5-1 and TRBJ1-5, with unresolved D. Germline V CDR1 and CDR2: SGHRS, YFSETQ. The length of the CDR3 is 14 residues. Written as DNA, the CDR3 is TGCGCCAGCAGCTTGGGAGTTAGCAATCAGCCCAAGCATTTT. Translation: CASSLGVSNQPKHF.

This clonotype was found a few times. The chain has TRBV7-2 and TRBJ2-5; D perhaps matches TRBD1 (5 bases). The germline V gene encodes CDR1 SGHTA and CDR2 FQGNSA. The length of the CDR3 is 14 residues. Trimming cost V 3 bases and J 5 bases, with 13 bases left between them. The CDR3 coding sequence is TGTGCCAGCAGCTTGCAGGGTACCGGGGAGACCCAGTACTTC. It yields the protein CASSLQGTGETQYF.